Presented here are 11 T cell receptor beta chains from one specimen sequenced in a study of immune evolution from preneoplasia to lung adenocarcinoma. Sequencing was performed with immunoSEQ multiplex PCR; in TCRdb, only in-frame clones are kept and a portion is missing. The sample includes about 8,200 clones, around 80% seen only once; the top ten take approximately 7.7%. The sample consisted of FFPE adjacent normal lung tissue. These receptors came from a person in their 70s with lung adenocarcinoma.

This clone was seen only a few times. Different DNA sequences within this sample yield the same CDR3. This chain links TRBV28 with TRBJ2-4, with no clear D. The CDR3 extends over 15 amino acids. The germline gives CDR1 MDHEN, CDR2 SYDVKM. V gave up 1 base and J gave up 0 bases, with 7 bases separating them. The CDR3 DNA reads as TGTGCCAGCAGTTTATACCCCCTAGCCAAAAACATTCAGTACTTC. Its protein product is CASSLYPLAKNIQYF.

CDR3 residues: CASSYFGLAEETQYF. CDR3 coding DNA: TGTGCCAGCAGTTACTTCGGACTAGCGGAAGAGACCCAGTACTTC. The chain uses TRBV6-5 and TRBJ2-5, with TRBD2 matching over 10 bases. The junction had 2 bases not matched to a gene; V was cut back by 1 base and J by 3 bases. The CDR3 loop spans 15 amino acids. Germline V gene lookup returns CDR1 MNHEY and CDR2 SVGAGI.

The chain carries TRBV27 and TRBJ1-4; a possible D gene is TRBD1 (6 bases). The CDR3 is 14 residues long. Trimming removed 5 bases from V and 7 bases from J, with 14 bases in between. The germline CDR1 and CDR2 sequences are MNHEY and SMNVEV (reference sequence). In DNA form, the CDR3 reads TGTGCCAGCAGTCTGACAGGTGGGAGTGAAAAACTGTTTTTT. Amino acid sequence: CASSLTGGSEKLFF.

The rearrangement links TRBV19 to TRBJ2-7; possible D gene TRBD1, 6 bases. The CDR3 runs to 18 residues. Trimming took off 7 bases at V and 2 bases at J, with 27 bases between the two ends. The germline V gene has CDR1 LNHDA and CDR2 SQIVND (reference sequence). As DNA, the CDR3 is TGTGCCAGTACCCCAGTTGGTGGGGGTAGGGGGAACCCCTACGAGCAGTACTTC. Translation gives CASTPVGGGRGNPYEQYF.

This clone was observed once. The chain uses TRBV29-1 and TRBJ2-2; 7 bases are a match to TRBD2. CDR3 length: 14 amino acids. Germline loops: CDR1 SQVTM, CDR2 ANQGSEA. J was trimmed by 5 bases and V by 5 bases; bases with no gene match: 8. In DNA, the CDR3 is TGCAGCGTTAGCTCGGGACTACAGACCGGGGAGCTGTTTTTT. Translating it yields CSVSSGLQTGELFF.

The V call is TRBV6-5, the J call TRBJ2-1; D might be TRBD1 (6 bases). Trimming cost V 5 bases and J 9 bases, with 17 bases left between them. The V gene's germline CDR1 is MNHEY and CDR2 SVGAGI. This CDR3 comprises 14 residues. The CDR3 region has the DNA TGTGCCAGCAGTCCTCCCCAGGGGCAGGGTGAGCAGTTCTTC. As protein: CASSPPQGQGEQFF.

The rearrangement joins TRBV29-1 to TRBJ2-7; 7 bases line up with TRBD1. Germline-derived CDR1 and CDR2 are SQVTM and ANQGSEA. Trimming took 5 bases from V and 4 from J; bases not matched to a gene: 5. There are 12 residues in the CDR3. The CDR3 spells CSVRRDSYEQYF. CDR3 nucleotides: TGCAGCGTTCGCCGGGACAGTTACGAGCAGTACTTC.

V and J are TRBV6-1 and TRBJ1-2; tentatively, D is TRBD1 (6 bases). The CDR3 totals 13 residues. With 3 bases removed from V and 6 bases from J, the gap between germline ends came to 11 bases. Germline V CDR1 and CDR2: MNHNS, SASEGT. DNA for the CDR3: TGTGCCAGCAGTGAGCAGGGGACTAATGGCTACACCTTC. Its translation: CASSEQGTNGYTF.

The rearrangement joins TRBV6-1 to TRBJ1-5; no definite D call. The CDR3 covers 12 residues. CDR1 is MNHNS, CDR2 SASEGT, per germline. V was trimmed by 5 bases and J by 9 bases, leaving 11 bases between them. The CDR3 loop reads CASSPLFMPQHF. CDR3 sequence (DNA): TGTGCCAGCAGTCCCTTGTTTATGCCCCAGCATTTT.

This chain uses TRBV10-2 with TRBJ2-7; 8 positions match TRBD1. CDR3 size: 13 residues. Germline CDR1 reads WSHSY; CDR2 reads SAAADI. With V trimmed by 6 bases and J by 6 bases, 7 bases remained unmatched. CDR3 in amino acids: CASSATTGAEQYF. In DNA, the CDR3 is TGCGCCAGCAGCGCAACGACAGGGGCCGAGCAGTACTTC.

This chain connects TRBV14 to TRBJ2-4; D is unresolved. CDR1 SGHDN and CDR2 FVKESK come from the germline V gene. Trimming cost V 0 bases and J 1 base, with 4 bases left between them. The CDR3 covers 14 residues. In DNA form, the CDR3 reads TGTGCCAGCAGCCAAGAAATGGCCAAAAACATTCAGTACTTC. It yields the protein CASSQEMAKNIQYF. Together with reference TRBV14 and TRBJ2-4, the CDR3 gives the full variable domain: EAGVTQFPSHSVIEKGQTVTLRCDPISGHDNLYWYRRVMGKEIKFLLHFVKESKQDESGMPNNRFLAERTGGTYSTLKVQPAELEDSGVYFCASSQEMAKNIQYFGAGTRLSVL.